The clone carrying this T cell receptor (beta chain) was seen a single time. In the authors' methods: The authors estimated nucleated cell counts from reference gene primer amplification. Profiling relied on immunoSEQ multiplex PCR, and the TCRdb table lists in-frame clones only, not all of them. V and J calls plus clone size are reproduced from that table; the DNA served to infer D and trimming. The data show around 160,000 clones, 84% seen once. The source of the sample is a study of blood T cell repertoires in COVID-19. Cohorts were based on clinical histories the participants reported. This TCR was recovered from a woman aged 50 to 60 who had been exposed to COVID-19. The sample consisted of PBMCs or T cells enriched from blood (not recorded which).

CDR3 coding DNA: TGTGCCACCAGCAGAGAGGGCGGGGCCCGACCCAAAAACATTCAGTACTTC. Amino acid sequence: CATSREGGARPKNIQYF. This chain uses TRBV15 with TRBJ2-4, with a tentative D call TRBD2 (6 bases). The CDR3 has 17 amino acids. V was cut by 0 bases and J by 2 bases, with 14 bases left in between. Germline V gives CDR1 LNHNV, CDR2 YYDKDF (reference sequence). The full variable domain, completed using reference TRBV15 and TRBJ2-4, is DAMVIQNPRYQVTQFGKPVTLSCSQTLNHNVMYWYQQKSSQAPKLLFHYYDKDFNNEADTPDNFQSRRPNTSFCFLDIRSPGLGDTAMYLCATSREGGARPKNIQYFGAGTRLSVL.